This passage covers 10 T cell receptor beta chains from one sample sequenced in a study of T cell responses to AZD1222 COVID-19 vaccine. Only in-frame clones appear in the TCRdb table, and some are missing; sequencing was by immunoSEQ multiplex PCR. The sample has about 130,000 clones, 92% seen once. The material was peripheral blood, obtained on day 0 of AZD1222 vaccination. Receptors originate from an adult in good health.

The chain employs TRBV7-9 and TRBJ2-2; 9 nucleotides match TRBD1. The trim removed 1 base at V and 6 bases at J, leaving 9 bases unmatched. The germline V gene encodes CDR1 SEHNR and CDR2 FQNEAQ (reference sequence). CDR3 size: 17 residues. Here the CDR3 reads CASSLGTGDVGAGELFF. Written as DNA, the CDR3 is TGTGCCAGCAGCTTAGGGACAGGGGACGTCGGCGCCGGGGAGCTGTTTTTT.

V usage is TRBV5-1 and J usage is TRBJ1-6; D is unresolved. This CDR3 is built from 15 residues. Trimming stripped 4 bases from V and 8 bases from J, with 16 bases between. Germline values: CDR1 SGHRS, CDR2 YFSETQ. CDR3 nucleotide sequence: TGCGCCAGCAGCGTCGCCGGGAGTTGGGATTCACCCCTCCACTTT. Translation gives CASSVAGSWDSPLHF.

The chain recombines TRBV2 with TRBJ2-3; D may be TRBD2 (5 bases). CDR1 is SNHLY, CDR2 FYNNEI, per germline. This CDR3 contains 15 residues. Trimming pared 1 base from V and 1 base from J, leaving 9 bases between. The CDR3 nucleotides read TGTGCCAGCAGTGAAGGGAGGCAGGGCACAGATACGCAGTATTTT. This sequence encodes CASSEGRQGTDTQYF.

This clone appeared a single time. The CDR3 spells CASSLARTGGVSGNTIYF. The DNA for the CDR3 is TGTGCCAGCAGCTTAGCGAGGACAGGGGGCGTATCTGGAAACACCATATATTTT. The chain joins TRBV7-9 to TRBJ1-3; TRBD1 aligns across 11 bases. With 0 bases clipped from V and 1 base from J, the junction kept 5 bases outside the gene matches. In germline, CDR1 is SEHNR, CDR2 FQNEAQ (reference sequence). The length of the CDR3 is 18 residues. The full variable domain, completed using reference TRBV7-9 and TRBJ1-3, is DTGVSQNPRHKITKRGQNVTFRCDPISEHNRLYWYRQTLGQGPEFLTYFQNEAQLEKSRLLSDRFSAERPKGSFSTLEIQRTEQGDSAMYLCASSLARTGGVSGNTIYFGEGSWLTVV.

Here the CDR3 reads CASSLAVGPRYQETQYF. DNA of the CDR3: TGCGCCAGCAGCTTGGCCGTGGGGCCGAGGTACCAAGAGACCCAGTACTTC. V usage is TRBV5-1 and J usage is TRBJ2-5; possible D gene TRBD1, 5 bases. V dropped 0 bases and J dropped 0 bases, with 15 bases sitting between them. CDR1 is SGHRS, CDR2 YFSETQ, per germline. This CDR3 has 17 amino acids.

V gene TRBV7-2 combines with J gene TRBJ1-1; a weak D match, TRBD1 (5 bases). The CDR3 runs to 12 residues. Germline CDR1 reads SGHTA; CDR2 reads FQGNSA. V lost 5 bases to trimming and J lost 11 bases, with 15 bases between them. The CDR3 reads CASSPGVRKAFF. Here the CDR3 DNA reads TGTGCCAGCAGCCCGGGGGTAAGAAAGGCTTTCTTT. The full variable domain, rest sourced from reference TRBV7-2 and TRBJ1-1, is GAGVSQSPSNKVTEKGKDVELRCDPISGHTALYWYRQSLGQGLEFLIYFQGNSAPDKSGLPSDRFSAERTGGSVSTLTIQRTQQEDSAVYLCASSPGVRKAFFGQGTRLTVV.

CDR3 DNA sequence: TGTGCCAGCAGTCAACAGGGGGGTAGCACAGATACGCAGTATTTT. Translating it yields CASSQQGGSTDTQYF. The genes are TRBV6-4 and TRBJ2-3; 8 bases are a match to TRBD1. After removal of 5 bases from V and 0 bases from J, the junction contained 4 bases not matched to a gene. Germline V gene data show CDR1 as MRHNA and CDR2 as SNTAGT. This CDR3 comprises 15 residues.

The chain recombines TRBV7-9 with TRBJ1-2; 9 bases are a match to TRBD1. V trimming: 5 bases; J trimming: 3 bases; junction bases outside the gene matches: 4. Germline loops: CDR1 SEHNR, CDR2 FQNEAQ (reference sequence). This CDR3 has 14 residues. For the CDR3, the DNA is TGTGCCAGCAGCCCCCGGACAGGGGACTATGGCTACACCTTC. Its protein product is CASSPRTGDYGYTF.

The chain uses TRBV5-6 and TRBJ1-3; 9 bases agree with TRBD1. J lost 7 bases, V lost 4 bases, and 15 bases had no gene match. This CDR3 is built from 17 residues. Germline loops: CDR1 SGHDT, CDR2 YYEEEE. CDR3 nucleotides: TGTGCCAGCAGCGGCTTCACCCGGGACAGGGTAGGGAACACCATATATTTT. It translates to CASSGFTRDRVGNTIYF. Full variable domain (remainder filled in from reference TRBV5-6 and TRBJ1-3): DAGVTQSPTHLIKTRGQQVTLRCSPKSGHDTVSWYQQALGQGPQFIFQYYEEEERQRGNFPDRFSGHQFPNYSSELNVNALLLGDSALYLCASSGFTRDRVGNTIYFGEGSWLTVV.

J is TRBJ2-2 and V is TRBV4-2, with 10 positions matching TRBD2. CDR1 LGHNA and CDR2 YNFKEQ come from the germline V gene. This CDR3 comprises 14 residues. With 3 bases clipped from V and 6 bases from J, the junction kept 1 base outside the gene matches. The DNA for the CDR3 is TGTGCCAGCAGCCAGGGGACTAGCGCCGGGGAGCTGTTTTTT. Translation gives CASSQGTSAGELFF.